These 4 T cell receptor beta chains came from one sample sequenced in a study of OX40 agonist ivuxolimab in advanced cancers. Measured with immunoSEQ multiplex PCR; TCRdb has only the in-frame clones, and not every one. The data show about 68,000 clones, roughly nine tenths seen once. This specimen consisted of CD4+ or CD8+ T cells sorted from blood, obtained in a trial of the OX40 agonist ivuxolimab. Receptors were obtained from an adult with an advanced solid tumor such as melanoma, head and neck, liver or kidney cancer.

The CDR3 DNA reads as TGTGCCAGCAGCGTGGACTCTGGGGCCAACGTCCTGACTTTC. Translation gives CASSVDSGANVLTF. The chain recombines TRBV9 with TRBJ2-6; D not certain. The CDR3 sequence is 14 residues long. V dropped 2 bases and J dropped 0 bases, with 3 bases sitting between them. Germline values: CDR1 SGDLS, CDR2 YYNGEE.

DNA of the CDR3: TGTGCCAGCAGCGCAGGGGAGACTGAAGCTTTCTTT. This sequence encodes CASSAGETEAFF. The V gene is TRBV6-1, the J gene TRBJ1-1; tentatively, D is TRBD1 (6 bases). The germline V and J ends were trimmed by 6 bases and 5 bases, with 10 bases remaining between them. The CDR3 length is 12 residues. Germline V CDR1 and CDR2: MNHNS, SASEGT.

The chain is built from TRBV7-9 and TRBJ1-2; a possible D gene is TRBD1 (6 bases). V dropped 3 bases and J dropped 0 bases, with 17 bases sitting between them. The CDR3 is made up of 17 amino acids. The V gene's germline CDR1 is SEHNR and CDR2 FQNEAQ (reference sequence). CDR3 residues: CASSFRDIRGTNYGYTF. CDR3 nucleotides: TGTGCCAGCAGCTTCCGGGACATCCGAGGGACTAACTATGGCTACACCTTC.

The chain employs TRBV7-6 and TRBJ2-7, with D hard to call. Trimming shortened V by 3 bases and J by 3 bases, and 15 bases separated the two germline ends. The germline CDR1 and CDR2 sequences are SGHVS and FNYEAQ. This CDR3 comprises 15 residues. This chain's CDR3 is CASSLNENPVYEQYF. The CDR3, as DNA: TGTGCCAGCAGCTTGAACGAAAACCCCGTCTACGAGCAGTACTTC. Together with reference TRBV7-6 and TRBJ2-7, the CDR3 gives the full variable domain: GAGVSQSPRYKVTKRGQDVALRCDPISGHVSLYWYRQALGQGPEFLTYFNYEAQQDKSGLPNDRFSAERPEGSISTLTIQRTEQRDSAMYRCASSLNENPVYEQYFGPGTRLTVT.